This T cell receptor beta chain was retrieved from a study of vaccination and CD4 T cells after COVID-19. Across the whole study: The post-vaccine samples came a median around 72 days after dose two (range 14 to 241). Treatment of control cultures consisted of a CEFX pool, an HIV-1 Nef pool, or no peptide.

The treatment denotes: approximately nine-day PBMC culture with coronavirus spike peptide pools or control peptides (ViraFEST assay). Wells contained around 2 million PBMCs each, and these were cultured with around 10 IU/ml IL-2 and around 9.6 ug/ml peptide pools. Oncomine TCR Beta short-read sequencing was applied to DNA from cultured CD4+ T cells. TCRdb reanalysed the PCR reads using MiXCR and keeps one entry per CDR3 protein. In the table there are some 13,000 distinct CDR3 sequences, roughly 39% of which are singletons. As to this clonotype: Antigen specificity is unknown.

The receptor was derived from a human donor who had recovered from COVID-19. Sequencing used CD4+ T cells from blood, cultured in vitro.

Here the CDR3 DNA reads TGTGCCAGCAGCTTAGAGTCGTGGGGGAGCGGGGGGGCAATATACGATGAGCAGTTCTTC. It is translated as CASSLESWGSGGAIYDEQFF. The V gene is TRBV11-3, the J gene TRBJ2-1; 10 bases match TRBD2. J was trimmed by 8 bases and V by 0 bases; bases with no gene match: 19. Looked up from germline, CDR1 is SGHNT and CDR2 is YENEEA. The CDR3 contains 20 residues.